The clone carrying this T cell receptor beta chain was seen a handful of times. Its cognate antigen is unknown. This sample stems from a study of cytomegalovirus exposure and HLA in healthy donors. Data came from immunoSEQ multiplex PCR; TCRdb stores just in-frame clones and leaves some out. The sample consists of tens of thousands of clones, roughly nine tenths of them appearing once. Regarding the study as a whole: Investigators reported 150 to 200 TCR beta chains as tied to cytomegalovirus. The study found most TCR sequences rare, yet found some public TCRs in many donors.

Germline V gene sequence: CDR1 MDHEN, CDR2 SYDVKM. V was cut by 6 bases and J by 8 bases, with 8 bases left in between. The CDR3 extends over 11 amino acids. The sequenced material came from PBMCs. This TCR was sampled from a man younger than 35 in good health and CMV-seronegative. The rearrangement joins TRBV28 to TRBJ2-1; unclear D gene. The CDR3 coding sequence is TGTGCCAGCAGCCTATGGTATGAGCAGTTCTTC. Protein product: CASSLWYEQFF.